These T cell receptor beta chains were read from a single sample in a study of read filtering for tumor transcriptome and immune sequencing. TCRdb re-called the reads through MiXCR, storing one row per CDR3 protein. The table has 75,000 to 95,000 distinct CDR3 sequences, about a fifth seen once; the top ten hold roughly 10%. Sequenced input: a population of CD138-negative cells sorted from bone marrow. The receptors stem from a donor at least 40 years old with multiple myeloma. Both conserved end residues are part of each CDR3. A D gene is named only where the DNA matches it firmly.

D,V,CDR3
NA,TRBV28,CASSMASQVQETQYF
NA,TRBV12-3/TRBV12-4,CASSPSGPNTEAFF
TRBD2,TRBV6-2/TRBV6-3,CASSLDSGGLPMYF
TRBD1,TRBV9,CASSGTGSRQAKLFF
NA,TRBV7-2,CASSPPPDIQYF
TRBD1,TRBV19,CASSNTRTGTRTQYF
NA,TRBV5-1,CAISLASGAYTGELFF
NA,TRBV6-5,CARSRFASGLYSDTQYF
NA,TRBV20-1,CSARSGIGGKNTEAFF
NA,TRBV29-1,CSVDEGETQYF
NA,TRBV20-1,CSAREWGKGPLHF
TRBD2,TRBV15,CATSRDHGGEDEQYF
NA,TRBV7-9,CASSLGISGRDTEAFF
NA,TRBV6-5,CASRGGGLAKNIQYF
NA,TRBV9,CASSVDGQINNYGYTF
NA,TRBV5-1,CASSRGFLEAFF
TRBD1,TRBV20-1,CSARDRRITQETQYF